This T cell receptor (beta chain) was identified during a study of T cell responses to AZD1222 COVID-19 vaccine. Per germline, CDR1 DFQATT and CDR2 SNEGSKA (reference sequence). This CDR3 has 11 residues. Trimming stripped 0 bases from V and 8 bases from J, with 7 bases between. Study-wide results and caveats: The repertoires were collected only after the peak T cell response. AZD1222 recipients seropositive at baseline numbered only 5 or 6. At 160-218 and 743-854, vaccine-associated CD4 TCRs were dominant, and they spanned spike. A mostly white British donor set with more females was recruited, and clonal diversity was possibly underestimated.

Measured with immunoSEQ multiplex PCR; TCRdb has only the in-frame clones, and not every one. Of 70,000 or so clones in the sample, roughly 84% are singletons; the top ten hold less than 25%. This clone was counted ten times or more. Its antigen is still unknown. This receptor was identified in an adult in good health. The sequencing here drew on peripheral blood, taken on day 0 of AZD1222 vaccination. The gene calls are TRBV20-1 and TRBJ1-2; D is unresolved. The chain's CDR3 is CSARDLEGYTF. In DNA, the CDR3 is TGCAGTGCTAGAGATCTGGAGGGCTACACCTTC.